Here is one T cell receptor beta chain with its context. The sample belongs to a study of blood T cell repertoires in COVID-19. Across the whole study: The cDNA or gDNA used as material had been derived from T cells, B-cell-depleted T cells, or PBMCs.

In the original processing: Amplifying reference gene primers gave estimates of nucleated cell counts. Here immunoSEQ multiplex PCR was the method, and the copy in TCRdb shows in-frame clones only, minus some. From that table come the V and J calls and clone size; the DNA was used to work out D and trimming. The sample yields roughly 250,000 clones, 75% to 95% seen once. Germline CDR1 and CDR2: MNHEY and SVGAGI. Losses at the gene ends were 3 bases for V and 6 bases for J; bases not matched to a gene: 7. This CDR3 is 15 amino acids long. Sequencing input: PBMCs or T cells enriched from blood (not recorded which). The V and J genes are TRBV6-5 and TRBJ2-2; 7 nucleotides agree with TRBD2. The sequence came from a woman between 18 and 29 years old who had recovered from COVID-19. CDR3 DNA sequence: TGTGCCAGCAGTTATTCGGCGGGGGAGGCCGGGGAGCTGTTTTTT. Its translation: CASSYSAGEAGELFF.